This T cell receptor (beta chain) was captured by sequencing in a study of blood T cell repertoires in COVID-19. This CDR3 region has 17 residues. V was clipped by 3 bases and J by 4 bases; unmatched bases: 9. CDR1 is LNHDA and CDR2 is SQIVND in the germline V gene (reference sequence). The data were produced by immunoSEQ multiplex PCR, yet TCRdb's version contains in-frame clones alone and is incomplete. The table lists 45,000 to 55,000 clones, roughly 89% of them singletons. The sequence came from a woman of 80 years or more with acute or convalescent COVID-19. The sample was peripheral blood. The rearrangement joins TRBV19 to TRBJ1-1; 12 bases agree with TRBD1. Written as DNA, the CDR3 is TGTGCCAGTAGTATGTATTCGGGACAGGGGGCGGTCACTGAAGCTTTCTTT. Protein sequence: CASSMYSGQGAVTEAFF.